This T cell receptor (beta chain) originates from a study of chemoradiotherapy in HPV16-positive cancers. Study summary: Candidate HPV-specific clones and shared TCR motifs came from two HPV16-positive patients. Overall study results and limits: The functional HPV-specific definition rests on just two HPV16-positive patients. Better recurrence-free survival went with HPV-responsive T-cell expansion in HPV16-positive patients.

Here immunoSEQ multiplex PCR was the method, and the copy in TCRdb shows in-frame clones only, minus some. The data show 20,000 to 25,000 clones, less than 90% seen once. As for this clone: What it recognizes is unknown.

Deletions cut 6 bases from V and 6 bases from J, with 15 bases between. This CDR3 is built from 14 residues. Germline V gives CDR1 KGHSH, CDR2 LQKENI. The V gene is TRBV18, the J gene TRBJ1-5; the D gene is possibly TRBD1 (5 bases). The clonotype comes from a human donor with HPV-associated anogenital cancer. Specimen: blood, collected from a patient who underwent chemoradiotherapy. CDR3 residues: CASSSWGEGQPQHF. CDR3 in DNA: TGTGCCAGCTCCTCTTGGGGCGAGGGTCAGCCCCAGCATTTT.